A selection of T cell receptor beta chains follows, all from one sample in a study of blood T cells in healthy people across ages. From the 5' RACE reads, TCRdb called clonotypes with MiXCR, one entry per CDR3 protein. The table lists hundreds of thousands of distinct CDR3 sequences, roughly 25% of them singletons. This same sample was also part of a study on T cells of mothers and their children.

The sample taken for sequencing was blood. The receptor source for this set is a boy younger than 18 in good health. CDR3s include the opening cysteine and the closing phenylalanine or tryptophan. The order of the fields is V gene, clone size, J gene, D gene, CDR3 DNA, CDR3 protein. The D gene is left open where the match is weak. Expanded clones are given a class, and other clones once, few, many or no size at all.

V: TRBV28; size: few; J: TRBJ2-3; D: TRBD2; DNA: TGTGCCAGCGGTAGGCTAGCGGGAGCCCCAGCAAGCACAGATACGCAGTATTTT; CDR3: CASGRLAGAPASTDTQYF
V: TRBV29-1; size: few; J: TRBJ2-1; D: .; DNA: TGCAGCGTTGACGACCCTTTCTCCTACAATGAGCAGTTCTTC; CDR3: CSVDDPFSYNEQFF
V: TRBV28; size: .; J: TRBJ1-2; D: .; DNA: TGTGCCAGCAGTTTAAGACTTTGGGGGGTTGGCTACACCTTC; CDR3: CASSLRLWGVGYTF
V: TRBV3-1; size: .; J: TRBJ2-5; D: .; DNA: TGTGCCAGCAGCCAACCCGGGACGGGAGAGACCCAGTACTTC; CDR3: CASSQPGTGETQYF
V: TRBV3-1; size: .; J: TRBJ2-7; D: TRBD1; DNA: TGTGCCAGCAGCCAAGTTCCGGGTCGTTGGGGACAGGGCATTTCCTACGAGCAGTACTTC; CDR3: CASSQVPGRWGQGISYEQYF
V: TRBV29-1; size: few; J: TRBJ1-2; D: .; DNA: TGCAGCGTCCTCGTGGGGTTCTATGGCTACACCTTC; CDR3: CSVLVGFYGYTF
V: TRBV7-2; size: .; J: TRBJ1-2; D: TRBD1; DNA: TGTGCCAGCAGCTTAGCAAGGACAGGGGGCGGTGGCTACACCTTC; CDR3: CASSLARTGGGGYTF
V: TRBV11-2; size: .; J: TRBJ2-5; D: .; DNA: TGTGCCAGCAGCGCCCGGCAGGGGAGGGAGACCCAGTACTTC; CDR3: CASSARQGRETQYF
V: TRBV20-1; size: few; J: TRBJ2-2; D: .; DNA: TGCAGTGCCATTAGCGGTAACACCGGGGAGCTGTTTTTT; CDR3: CSAISGNTGELFF
V: TRBV10-3; size: few; J: TRBJ2-2; D: .; DNA: TGTGCCATCGGGGGGCGGGGTGCAACGAACACCGGGGAGCTGTTTTTT; CDR3: CAIGGRGATNTGELFF
V: TRBV24-1; size: few; J: TRBJ1-1; D: .; DNA: TGTGCCACCAGTGCCGGGTGGGGCACTGAAGCTTTCTTT; CDR3: CATSAGWGTEAFF
V: TRBV4-3; size: few; J: TRBJ2-5; D: .; DNA: TGCGCCAGCAGCCCCTCCCTGGCACCGGGTACCCAGTACTTC; CDR3: CASSPSLAPGTQYF
V: TRBV7-2; size: few; J: TRBJ1-6; D: .; DNA: TGTGCCAGCAGGCCGGTGGGAAATTCACCCCTCCACTTT; CDR3: CASRPVGNSPLHF
V: TRBV11-2; size: .; J: TRBJ2-7; D: .; DNA: TGTGCCAGCAGCTTTCCGGGATTTCCCGTCCTCTACGAGCAGTACTTC; CDR3: CASSFPGFPVLYEQYF
V: TRBV3-1; size: .; J: TRBJ2-3; D: .; DNA: TGTGCCAGCAGCGGTGGGGTTAGCACAGATACGCAGTATTTT; CDR3: CASSGGVSTDTQYF
V: TRBV29-1; size: few; J: TRBJ1-2; D: .; DNA: TGCAGCGTTGAAAGCGCCCTGACTAATGGCTACACCTTC; CDR3: CSVESALTNGYTF
V: TRBV5-1; size: many; J: TRBJ2-1; D: .; DNA: TGCGCCAGCAGCTTGTCCTTAAATGAGCAGTTCTTC; CDR3: CASSLSLNEQFF
V: TRBV4-3; size: once; J: TRBJ1-5; D: .; DNA: TGCGCCAGCAGCCAAGAATACGGGCAGGCCAATCAGCCCCAGCATTTT; CDR3: CASSQEYGQANQPQHF
V: TRBV3-1; size: .; J: TRBJ2-1; D: .; DNA: TGTGCCAGCAGCCTGTCGGGCGGTAGTGAGCAGTTCTTC; CDR3: CASSLSGGSEQFF
V: TRBV28; size: .; J: TRBJ2-5; D: .; DNA: TGTGCCAGCAGTTGGACAGACGCTATGGAGACCCAGTACTTC; CDR3: CASSWTDAMETQYF
V: TRBV7-6; size: .; J: TRBJ2-5; D: TRBD2; DNA: TGTGCCAGCAGATCTAGCGGGGGAGGAGTGGAGACCCAGTACTTC; CDR3: CASRSSGGGVETQYF
V: TRBV12-3/TRBV12-4; size: .; J: TRBJ1-5; D: TRBD1; DNA: TGTGCCAGCAGTTTGTATTCAGGGGGCGGCCAGCCCCAGCATTTT; CDR3: CASSLYSGGGQPQHF
V: TRBV3-1; size: few; J: TRBJ2-2; D: .; DNA: TGTGCCAGCAGCCAAGAAGGCGGCGGCCCCCTGAGGACCGGGGAGCTGTTTTTT; CDR3: CASSQEGGGPLRTGELFF
V: TRBV5-1; size: .; J: TRBJ1-4; D: .; DNA: TGCGCCAGCAGGCCGGGGGGTACAAATGAAAAACTGTTTTTT; CDR3: CASRPGGTNEKLFF